The next 8 T cell receptor beta chains were all read from a single sample in a study of graft-versus-host responses after intestinal transplantation. TCRdb keeps only in-frame clones here, not all; method: immunoSEQ multiplex PCR. This sample carries roughly 46,000 clones, about 93% of them seen once, and the ten largest clones take 5% to 6.5%. Sequencing was performed on PBMCs, taken roughly 860 days after a first intestinal transplant, on the day of a second. These receptors were obtained from a human patient who received an intestinal transplant, so some T cells may come from the graft donor.

J is TRBJ2-7 and V is TRBV5-1; D gene uncertain. The CDR3 covers 13 residues. Per the germline V gene, CDR1 is SGHRS and CDR2 is YFSETQ. V was shortened by 0 bases and J by 3 bases, with 7 bases between the two germline ends. Here the CDR3 reads CASSLASDYEQYF. The CDR3 nucleotides are TGCGCCAGCAGCTTGGCGTCAGACTACGAGCAGTACTTC.

This chain links TRBV7-9 with TRBJ2-1; perhaps TRBD1 as D (6 bases). The length of the CDR3 is 12 residues. Trimming stripped 1 base from V and 14 bases from J, with 12 bases between. Germline CDR1 reads SEHNR; CDR2 reads FQNEAQ (reference sequence). This chain's CDR3 is CASSLVGRGKFF. The CDR3 DNA reads as TGTGCCAGCAGCTTAGTAGGTAGGGGGAAGTTCTTC.

The chain links TRBV4-2 to TRBJ1-1; the match to TRBD1 covers 7 bases. Looked up from germline, CDR1 is LGHNA and CDR2 is YNFKEQ. The V and J ends lost 0 bases and 3 bases, in that order; junction bases with no gene match: 4. The CDR3 totals 15 residues. For the CDR3, the DNA is TGTGCCAGCAGCCAAGACGCTGGGACAGACACTGAAGCTTTCTTT. Amino acids: CASSQDAGTDTEAFF.

The chain uses TRBV6-5 and TRBJ2-3; TRBD2 matches 12 bases. The CDR3 has 16 amino acids. V gave up 1 base and J gave up 2 bases; unmatched junction bases: 1. Germline V gene lookup returns CDR1 MNHEY and CDR2 SVGAGI. The CDR3 DNA reads TGTGCCAGCAGTTACTGGACTAGCGGGGCCACAGATACGCAGTATTTT. It is translated as CASSYWTSGATDTQYF.

This chain links TRBV7-3 with TRBJ2-7, with D tentatively TRBD1 (6 bases). In germline, CDR1 is SGHTA, CDR2 FQGTGA. V was shortened by 0 bases and J by 4 bases, with 13 bases between the two germline ends. The CDR3 length is 15 residues. The CDR3 protein is CASSLTDREGYEQYF. CDR3 bases: TGTGCCAGCAGCTTAACGGACAGAGAGGGATACGAGCAGTACTTC.

The chain is built from TRBV18 and TRBJ1-4, with unresolved D. The germline CDR1 and CDR2 sequences are KGHSH and LQKENI. The CDR3 runs 18 residues. V gave up 3 bases and J gave up 0 bases, with 17 bases separating them. The CDR3 coding sequence is TGTGCCAGCTCACCGCCCGGAAGTAGTCTTGCAACTAATGAAAAACTGTTTTTT. This gives the protein CASSPPGSSLATNEKLFF.

The J gene is TRBJ1-2, the V gene TRBV10-3; TRBD1 is a possible D gene (5 bases). The CDR3 contains 13 residues. Germline V CDR1 and CDR2: ENHRY, SYGVKD. V was clipped by 0 bases and J by 8 bases, with 10 bases between them. The CDR3 loop reads CAISESGRGGYTF. In DNA form, the CDR3 reads TGTGCCATCAGTGAGTCGGGACGGGGAGGCTACACCTTC.

The chain links TRBV15 to TRBJ1-3; D ambiguous. Germline CDR1 and CDR2: LNHNV and YYDKDF (reference sequence). CDR3 length: 17 residues. The V end was cut by 0 bases, the J end by 0 bases, with 12 bases between. The CDR3 DNA follows: TGTGCCACCAGCAGAGATACGAATTCAGCCTCTGGAAACACCATATATTTT. Translating it yields CATSRDTNSASGNTIYF.